These 22 T cell receptor beta chains were sequenced from one sample in a study of blood T cell repertoires in COVID-19. This table comes from immunoSEQ multiplex PCR, and its TCRdb copy is limited to in-frame clones, with some not included. The sample consists of 150,000 to 200,000 clones, nearly 80% of them appearing once. The sample comprised PBMCs or T cells enriched from blood (not recorded which). These receptors came from a man between 60 and 75 years old who had been exposed to COVID-19.

On this clone: The junction and the germline gene differ at one end; a read error may be behind it. The CDR3 sequence is CASSSPGLAGGVHWDF. As DNA, the CDR3 is TGTGCCAGCAGTTCCCCGGGACTAGCGGGAGGGGTACATTGGGACTTC. V gene TRBV27 combines with J gene TRBJ2-7; the match to TRBD2 covers 16 bases. This CDR3 spans 16 amino acids. Germline loops: CDR1 MNHEY, CDR2 SMNVEV (reference sequence).

The chain recombines TRBV19 with TRBJ2-2; TRBD1 matches 7 bases. With V trimmed by 6 bases and J by 4 bases, 5 bases remained unmatched. The CDR3 has 14 residues. The germline gives CDR1 LNHDA, CDR2 SQIVND (reference sequence). CDR3 sequence reads: CASRNRGATGELFF. As DNA, the CDR3 is TGTGCCAGTAGAAACAGGGGCGCCACCGGGGAGCTGTTTTTT.

The chain links TRBV4-1 to TRBJ1-3; 7 bases map to TRBD1. This CDR3 comprises 16 residues. Germline trimming cut 0 bases from V and 2 bases from J; bases unmatched to any gene: 4. Germline loops: CDR1 MGHRA, CDR2 YSYEKL. The CDR3 region is CASSQEPTGTGNTIYF. CDR3 sequence (DNA): TGCGCCAGCAGCCAAGAGCCGACAGGGACTGGAAACACCATATATTTT.

The chain is built from TRBV11-2 and TRBJ1-1, with 8 bases fitting TRBD1. Germline CDR1 reads SGHAT; CDR2 reads FQNNGV. The CDR3 has 12 residues. V trimming: 5 bases; J trimming: 8 bases; junction bases outside the gene matches: 4. For the CDR3, the DNA is TGTGCCAGCAGCCTAAGGACAGGGGAAGCTTTCTTT. Translated, it gives CASSLRTGEAFF.

The chain has TRBV6-5 and TRBJ2-7, with 11 bases matching TRBD1. Unmatched junction bases numbered 3, after V lost 8 bases and J lost 3 bases. The CDR3 is 13 residues long. CDR1 is MNHEY and CDR2 is SVGAGI in the germline V gene. Here the CDR3 reads CASGDRGYYEQYF. The CDR3 DNA follows: TGTGCCAGCGGGGACAGGGGGTACTACGAGCAGTACTTC.

The CDR3 sequence: CASSLSRRNSGYNSPLHF. In nucleotides, the CDR3 is TGTGCCAGCAGCTTATCTCGGCGGAATAGCGGATATAATTCACCCCTCCACTTT. The genes are TRBV7-8 and TRBJ1-6; D is uncertain. This CDR3 comprises 18 residues. Per the germline V gene, CDR1 is SGHVS and CDR2 is FQNEAQ. The ends were cut back, 2 bases at V and 4 bases at J, with 18 bases in the middle.

The gene calls are TRBV29-1 and TRBJ1-2; D remains ambiguous. The CDR3 consists of 15 residues. With 3 bases removed from V and 0 bases from J, the gap between germline ends came to 14 bases. Germline loops: CDR1 SQVTM, CDR2 ANQGSEA. Here the CDR3 DNA reads TGCAGCGTTGACCATAGCGGGAGGGCTAACTATGGCTACACCTTC. Its protein is CSVDHSGRANYGYTF.

V and J are TRBV7-3 and TRBJ2-2; TRBD1 agrees at 7 bases. Germline trimming cut 5 bases from V and 5 bases from J; bases unmatched to any gene: 17. The CDR3 runs to 18 residues. Germline V gives CDR1 SGHTA, CDR2 FQGTGA. The CDR3 here is CASSLGPTGQSGTGELFF. For the CDR3, the DNA is TGTGCCAGCAGCCTAGGGCCAACGGGACAGTCAGGAACCGGGGAGCTGTTTTTT.

J is TRBJ2-7 and V is TRBV6-2 or TRBV6-3; 15 nucleotides match TRBD2. The CDR3 has 17 amino acids. Germline V gives CDR1 MNHEY, CDR2 SVGEGT. Unmatched junction bases numbered 7, after V lost 4 bases and J lost 3 bases. The CDR3 bases are TGTGCCAGCAGTTCAATGGGACTAGCGGGAGGCTTCTACGAGCAGTACTTC. Protein: CASSSMGLAGGFYEQYF.

The J gene is TRBJ2-3, the V gene TRBV7-3; D gene unclear. Looked up from germline, CDR1 is SGHTA and CDR2 is FQGTGA. The CDR3 is 12 amino acids. Between the trimmed V and J ends, which lost 7 bases and 1 base, there was a span of 6 bases. The CDR3 loop reads CASTLGTDTQYF. As DNA, the CDR3 is TGTGCCAGCACCCTAGGCACAGATACGCAGTATTTT.

The chain couples TRBV7-2 to TRBJ2-2, with TRBD2 matching over 7 bases. The CDR3 totals 16 residues. Per the germline V gene, CDR1 is SGHTA and CDR2 is FQGNSA. Trimming took 1 base from V and 4 from J; bases not matched to a gene: 6. The CDR3 coding sequence is TGTGCCAGCAGCTTAGTTGCGGGAGTTGTCACCGGGGAGCTGTTTTTT. It specifies CASSLVAGVVTGELFF. The full variable domain, completed using reference TRBV7-2 and TRBJ2-2, is GAGVSQSPSNKVTEKGKDVELRCDPISGHTALYWYRQSLGQGLEFLIYFQGNSAPDKSGLPSDRFSAERTGGSVSTLTIQRTQQEDSAVYLCASSLVAGVVTGELFFGEGSRLTVL.

The chain recombines TRBV6-5 with TRBJ2-7; TRBD2 is a possible D gene (6 bases). Trimming took off 2 bases at V and 3 bases at J, with 11 bases between the two ends. The CDR3 sequence is 14 residues long. The germline V gene has CDR1 MNHEY and CDR2 SVGAGI. The CDR3 DNA reads TGTGCCAGCAGTTACCAGTTCGGGGGCTACGAGCAGTACTTC. This translates into CASSYQFGGYEQYF.

This chain joins TRBV27 and TRBJ1-2; a possible D gene is TRBD1 (5 bases). CDR3 size: 16 residues. Germline assignment: CDR1 MNHEY and CDR2 SMNVEV (reference sequence). V dropped 2 bases and J dropped 5 bases, with 18 bases sitting between them. CDR3 residues: CASSLSKDTPRYGYTF. As DNA, the CDR3 is TGTGCCAGCAGTTTAAGTAAGGACACACCTCGGTATGGCTACACCTTC.

The chain has TRBV30 and TRBJ2-7, with 8 bases fitting TRBD1. V lost 4 bases and J lost 0; bases outside the gene matches: 5. The CDR3 is 14 residues long. Germline V gene sequence: CDR1 GTSNPN, CDR2 SVGIG (reference sequence). The CDR3 coding sequence is TGTGCCTGGAAATATGGACAGGGCTCCTACGAGCAGTACTTC. Protein: CAWKYGQGSYEQYF. Variable domain in full (rest from reference TRBV30 and TRBJ2-7): SQTIHQWPATLVQPVGSPLSLECTVEGTSNPNLYWYRQAAGRGLQLLFYSVGIGQISSEVPQNLSASRPQDRQFILSSKKLLLSDSGFYLCAWKYGQGSYEQYFGPGTRLTVT.

The chain is built from TRBV19 and TRBJ2-2; D is perhaps TRBD1 (6 bases). The ends were cut back, 3 bases at V and 7 bases at J, with 15 bases in the middle. CDR1 and CDR2 (germline): LNHDA, SQIVND (reference sequence). This CDR3 has 15 amino acids. The CDR3 region has the DNA TGTGCCAGTAGTATTGGTCAGGGGACCGGCGGGGAGCTGTTTTTT. The encoded protein is CASSIGQGTGGELFF.

The chain carries TRBV10-3 and TRBJ1-2; 10 bases are shared with TRBD1. Germline V CDR1 and CDR2: ENHRY, SYGVKD. This CDR3 is 15 amino acids long. V shed 4 bases and J 7 bases; nucleotides not matched to a gene: 9. The CDR3 region has the DNA TGTGCCATCAGTGCGAACCGACAGGGGGCTGGTGGCTACACCTTC. Amino acid sequence: CAISANRQGAGGYTF.

The chain links TRBV4-3 to TRBJ2-7; weak D call: TRBD1 (6 bases). V was trimmed by 3 bases and J by 7 bases, leaving 19 bases between them. The length of the CDR3 is 15 residues. The V gene's germline CDR1 is LGHNA and CDR2 YSLEER. The CDR3 spells CASSHNQGLSGEQYF. DNA of the CDR3: TGCGCCAGCAGCCATAACCAGGGGCTCTCTGGAGAGCAGTACTTC.

Of note for this clone: This CDR3 is also generated by other DNA sequences in the sample. Here the CDR3 DNA reads TGCGCCAGCAGCTTGGCTGGGAGCTCCTACAATGAGCAGTTCTTC. It encodes CASSLAGSSYNEQFF. The chain employs TRBV5-1 and TRBJ2-1; D may be TRBD2 (5 bases). Trimming removed 0 bases from V and 0 bases from J, with 7 bases in between. The length of the CDR3 is 15 residues. The V gene's germline CDR1 is SGHRS and CDR2 YFSETQ. The variable domain in full, with the rest retrieved from reference TRBV5-1 and TRBJ2-1, is KAGVTQTPRYLIKTRGQQVTLSCSPISGHRSVSWYQQTPGQGLQFLFEYFSETQRNKGNFPGRFSGRQFSNSRSEMNVSTLELGDSALYLCASSLAGSSYNEQFFGPGTRLTVL.

The CDR3 nucleotides are TGTGCCAGCAGCGCGACAGGGACCCCGAACACTGAAGCTTTCTTT. This encodes CASSATGTPNTEAFF. The V gene is TRBV9, the J gene TRBJ1-1; 7 bases fit TRBD1. Germline trimming cut 3 bases from V and 1 base from J; bases unmatched to any gene: 6. Germline V CDR1 and CDR2: SGDLS, YYNGEE. There are 15 residues in the CDR3. Drawing the rest from reference TRBV9 and TRBJ1-1, the complete variable domain is DSGVTQTPKHLITATGQRVTLRCSPRSGDLSVYWYQQSLDQGLQFLIQYYNGEERAKGNILERFSAQQFPDLHSELNLSSLELGDSALYFCASSATGTPNTEAFFGQGTRLTVV.

The chain combines TRBV25-1 with TRBJ1-1, with 10 bases fitting TRBD1. V was pared by 1 base and J by 0 bases, with 2 bases of the junction left unmatched. Germline V lookup: CDR1 MGHDK, CDR2 SYGVNS. The CDR3 sequence is 16 residues long. The CDR3 DNA reads as TGTGCCAGCAGTGAATCCGGGACAGGGGTGAACACTGAAGCTTTCTTT. This codes for CASSESGTGVNTEAFF.

The rearrangement joins TRBV5-6 to TRBJ1-5; 9 nucleotides agree with TRBD1. The germline CDR1 and CDR2 sequences are SGHDT and YYEEEE. The CDR3 sequence is 15 residues long. J lost 6 bases, V lost 4 bases, and 8 bases had no gene match. The CDR3 sequence: CASSAGTGPAQPQHF. DNA for the CDR3: TGTGCCAGCAGCGCCGGGACAGGGCCGGCTCAGCCCCAGCATTTT.

The gene calls are TRBV28 and TRBJ2-7; possible D gene TRBD2, 6 bases. The length of the CDR3 is 15 residues. V lost 4 bases to trimming and J lost 6 bases, with 19 bases between them. The V gene's germline CDR1 is MDHEN and CDR2 SYDVKM. Here the CDR3 DNA reads TGTGCCAGCAGTTGGACCGGGACTGGTCGGTCCGAGCAGTACTTC. Translating gives CASSWTGTGRSEQYF.